This T cell receptor beta chain was recovered during a study of T-cell memory formation after mild COVID-19. Study context: Clustering of TCRs was largely donor specific.

Each CDR3 protein is one row after TCRdb ran MiXCR on the 5' RACE reads. The sample consists of fewer than 300,000 distinct CDR3 sequences, about a sixth of them appearing once. Study results and limitations: CD4/CD8 balance held among clones contracting day 15 to 85, and later expanders leaned CD4+. For contracting clones, CD4+ ones sat mainly in CM and EM, CD8+ in EMRA.

This clonotype has just a few counts. Its matching antigen is unknown. With 2 bases removed from V and 5 bases from J, the gap between germline ends came to 9 bases. CDR1 is ENHRY, CDR2 SYGVKD, per germline. The CDR3 is 13 residues long. Material for sequencing was PBMCs or a T cell subset sorted from them (not recorded which). The rearrangement uses TRBV10-3 and TRBJ2-5; D not resolved. The clonotype was recovered from a man aged 18 to 30 who had mild COVID-19 (a few samples of this study predate the infection). Cell type and time point are not known. The CDR3 bases are TGTGCCATCAGTGAGCCCCCGATGGAGACCCAGTACTTC. Translation gives CAISEPPMETQYF.